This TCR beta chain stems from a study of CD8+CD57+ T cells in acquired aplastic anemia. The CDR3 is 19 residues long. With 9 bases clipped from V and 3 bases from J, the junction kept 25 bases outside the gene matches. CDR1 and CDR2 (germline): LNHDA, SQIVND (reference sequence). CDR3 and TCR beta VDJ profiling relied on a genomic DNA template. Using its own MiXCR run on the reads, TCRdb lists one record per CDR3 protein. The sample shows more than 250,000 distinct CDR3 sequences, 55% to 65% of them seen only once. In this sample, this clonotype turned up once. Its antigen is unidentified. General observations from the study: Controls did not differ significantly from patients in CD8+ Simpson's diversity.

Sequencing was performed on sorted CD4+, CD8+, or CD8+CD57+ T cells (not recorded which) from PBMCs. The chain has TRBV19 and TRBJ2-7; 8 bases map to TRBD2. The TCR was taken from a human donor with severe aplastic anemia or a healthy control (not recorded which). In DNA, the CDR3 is TGTGCCAGCAGCGAAAAGCCCTGGACTAGCAGGAGTTATTTCTACGAGCAGTACTTC. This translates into CASSEKPWTSRSYFYEQYF.